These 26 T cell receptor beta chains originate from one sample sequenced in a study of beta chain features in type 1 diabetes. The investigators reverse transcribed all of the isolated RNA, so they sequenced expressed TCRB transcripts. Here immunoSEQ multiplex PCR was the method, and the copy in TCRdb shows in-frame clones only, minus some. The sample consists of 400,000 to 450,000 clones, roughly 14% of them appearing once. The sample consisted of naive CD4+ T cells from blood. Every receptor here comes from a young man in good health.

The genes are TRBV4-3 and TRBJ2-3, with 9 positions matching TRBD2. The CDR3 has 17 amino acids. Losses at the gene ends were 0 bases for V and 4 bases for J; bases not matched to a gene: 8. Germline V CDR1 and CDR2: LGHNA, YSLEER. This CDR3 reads CASSQDIVAGAADTQYF. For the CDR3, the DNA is TGCGCCAGCAGCCAAGATATTGTAGCGGGGGCCGCAGATACGCAGTATTTT.

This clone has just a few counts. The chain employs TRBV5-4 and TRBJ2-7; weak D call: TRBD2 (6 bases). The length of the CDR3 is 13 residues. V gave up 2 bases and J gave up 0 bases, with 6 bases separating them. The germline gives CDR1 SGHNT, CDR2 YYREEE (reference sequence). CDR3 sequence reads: CASSFGSSYEQYF. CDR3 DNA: TGTGCCAGCAGCTTCGGGAGCTCCTACGAGCAGTACTTC.

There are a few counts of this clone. Here the CDR3 reads CASRLNRGSGYTF. The CDR3 DNA is TGTGCCAGCAGATTGAACAGGGGGTCTGGCTACACCTTC. The chain carries TRBV6-5 and TRBJ1-2, with TRBD1 identical over 8 bases. CDR3 size: 13 residues. CDR1 MNHEY and CDR2 SVGAGI come from the germline V gene. V shed 6 bases, J shed 7 bases, and the junction held 7 bases outside the gene matches.

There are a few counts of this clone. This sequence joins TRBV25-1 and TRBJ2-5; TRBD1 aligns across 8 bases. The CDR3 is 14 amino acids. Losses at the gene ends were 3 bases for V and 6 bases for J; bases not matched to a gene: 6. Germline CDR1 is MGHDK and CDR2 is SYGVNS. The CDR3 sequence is CASSDQGALKTQYF. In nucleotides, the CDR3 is TGTGCCAGCAGTGATCAGGGGGCATTAAAGACCCAGTACTTC.

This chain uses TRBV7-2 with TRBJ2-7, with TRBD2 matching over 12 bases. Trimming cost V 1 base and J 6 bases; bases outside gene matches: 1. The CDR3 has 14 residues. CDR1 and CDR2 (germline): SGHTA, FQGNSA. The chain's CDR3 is CASSLELAGGEQYV. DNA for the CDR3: TGTGCCAGCAGCTTAGAACTAGCGGGAGGCGAGCAGTACGTC.

CDR3: CASRLTERNEQFF. In DNA, the CDR3 is TGTGCCAGCAGACTCACCGAGCGTAATGAGCAGTTCTTC. V gene TRBV18 combines with J gene TRBJ2-1; no reliable D call. The CDR3 length is 13 residues. With 8 bases removed from V and 7 bases from J, the gap between germline ends came to 15 bases. Germline V CDR1 and CDR2: KGHSH, LQKENI.

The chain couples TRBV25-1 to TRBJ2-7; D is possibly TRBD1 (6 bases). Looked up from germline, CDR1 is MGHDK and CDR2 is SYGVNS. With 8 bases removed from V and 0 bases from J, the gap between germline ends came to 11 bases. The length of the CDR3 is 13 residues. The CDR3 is CASESTGSYEQYF. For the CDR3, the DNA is TGTGCCAGCGAATCGACAGGCTCCTACGAGCAGTACTTC.

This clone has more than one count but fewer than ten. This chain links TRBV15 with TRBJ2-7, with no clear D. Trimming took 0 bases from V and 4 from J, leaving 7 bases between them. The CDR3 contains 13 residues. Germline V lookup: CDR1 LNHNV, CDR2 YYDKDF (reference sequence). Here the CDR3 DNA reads TGTGCCACCAGCAGAGATCGGCAGTACGAGCAGTACTTC. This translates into CATSRDRQYEQYF.

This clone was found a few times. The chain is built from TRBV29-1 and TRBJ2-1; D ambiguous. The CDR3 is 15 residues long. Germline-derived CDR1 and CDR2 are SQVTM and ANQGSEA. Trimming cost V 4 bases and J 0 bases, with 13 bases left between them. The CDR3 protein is CSVGQRLSSYNEQFF. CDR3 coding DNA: TGCAGCGTTGGTCAGCGCCTGAGCTCCTACAATGAGCAGTTCTTC.

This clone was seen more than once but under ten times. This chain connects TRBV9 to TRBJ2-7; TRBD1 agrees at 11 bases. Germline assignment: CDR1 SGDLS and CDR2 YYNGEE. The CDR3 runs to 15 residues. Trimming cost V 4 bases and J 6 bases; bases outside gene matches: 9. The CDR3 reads CASSPSGTGGGEQYF. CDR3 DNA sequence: TGTGCCAGCAGCCCATCCGGGACAGGGGGAGGCGAGCAGTACTTC.

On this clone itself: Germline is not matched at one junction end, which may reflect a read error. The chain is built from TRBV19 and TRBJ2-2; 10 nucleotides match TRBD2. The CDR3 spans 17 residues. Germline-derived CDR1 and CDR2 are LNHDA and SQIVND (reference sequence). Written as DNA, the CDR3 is TGTGCCAGTATAGGGTTTGGACTAGCGGTGAACACCGTGGAGCTGTTTTTT. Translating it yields CASIGFGLAVNTVELFF. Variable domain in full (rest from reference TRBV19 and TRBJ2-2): DGGITQSPKYLFRKEGQNVTLSCEQNLNHDAMYWYRQDPGQGLRLIYYSQIVNDFQKGDIAEGYSVSREKKESFPLTVTSAQKNPTAFYLCASIGFGLAVNTVELFFGEGSRLTVL.

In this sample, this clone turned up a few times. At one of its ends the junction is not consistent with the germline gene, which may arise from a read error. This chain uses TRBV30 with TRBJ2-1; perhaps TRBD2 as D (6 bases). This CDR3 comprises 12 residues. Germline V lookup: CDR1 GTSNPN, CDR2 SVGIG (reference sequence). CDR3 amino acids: CAWGDSYNEQLF. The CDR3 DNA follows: TGTGCCTGGGGGGACTCCTACAATGAGCAGCTCTTC.

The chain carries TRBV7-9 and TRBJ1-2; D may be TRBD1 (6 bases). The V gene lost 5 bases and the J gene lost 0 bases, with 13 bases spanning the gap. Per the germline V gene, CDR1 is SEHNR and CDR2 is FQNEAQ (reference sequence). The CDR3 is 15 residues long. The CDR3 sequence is CASSQGQLSNYGYTF. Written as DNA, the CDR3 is TGTGCCAGCAGCCAAGGACAGCTTTCTAACTATGGCTACACCTTC.

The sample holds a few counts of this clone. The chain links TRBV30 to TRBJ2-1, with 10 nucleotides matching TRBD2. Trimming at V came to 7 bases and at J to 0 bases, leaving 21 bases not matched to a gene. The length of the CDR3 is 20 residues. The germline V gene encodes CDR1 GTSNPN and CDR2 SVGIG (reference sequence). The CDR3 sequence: CASLGPGTSASLSSYNEQFF. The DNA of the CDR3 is TGTGCCTCCCTCGGGCCCGGGACTAGCGCTTCGTTAAGCTCCTACAATGAGCAGTTCTTC. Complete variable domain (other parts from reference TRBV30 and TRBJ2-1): SQTIHQWPATLVQPVGSPLSLECTVEGTSNPNLYWYRQAAGRGLQLLFYSVGIGQISSEVPQNLSASRPQDRQFILSSKKLLLSDSGFYLCASLGPGTSASLSSYNEQFFGPGTRLTVL.

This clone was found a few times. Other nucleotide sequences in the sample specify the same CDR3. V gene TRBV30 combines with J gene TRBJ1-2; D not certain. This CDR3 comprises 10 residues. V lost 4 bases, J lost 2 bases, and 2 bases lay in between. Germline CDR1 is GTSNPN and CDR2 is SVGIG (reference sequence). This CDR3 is CAWKNYGYTF. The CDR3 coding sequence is TGTGCCTGGAAAAACTATGGCTACACCTTC.

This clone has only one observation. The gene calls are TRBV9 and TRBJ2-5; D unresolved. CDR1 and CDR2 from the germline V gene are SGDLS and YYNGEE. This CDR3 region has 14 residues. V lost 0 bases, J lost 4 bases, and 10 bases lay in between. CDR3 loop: CASSVEVTPETQYF. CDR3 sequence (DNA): TGTGCCAGCAGCGTAGAGGTGACACCAGAGACCCAGTACTTC.

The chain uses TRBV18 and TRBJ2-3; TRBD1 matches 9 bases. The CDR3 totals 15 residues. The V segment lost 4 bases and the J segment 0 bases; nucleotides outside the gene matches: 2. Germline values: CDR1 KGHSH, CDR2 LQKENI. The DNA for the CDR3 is TGTGCCAGCTCACAACAGGGGGCTAGCACAGATACGCAGTATTTT. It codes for CASSQQGASTDTQYF.

CDR3 bases: TGTGCCAGCTCACCGTCCGGGGCCCGCCTCTCCTACAATGAGCAGTTCTTC. Amino acids: CASSPSGARLSYNEQFF. This rearrangement joins TRBV18 to TRBJ2-1; possibly TRBD1 or TRBD2 for D (5 bases each). Trimming took 3 bases from V and 0 from J, leaving 15 bases between them. Germline CDR1 and CDR2: KGHSH and LQKENI. This CDR3 has 17 residues.

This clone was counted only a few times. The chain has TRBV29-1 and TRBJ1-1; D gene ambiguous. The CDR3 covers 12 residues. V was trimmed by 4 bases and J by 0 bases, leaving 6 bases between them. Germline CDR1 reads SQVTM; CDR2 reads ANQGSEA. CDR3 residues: CSVATVNTEAFF. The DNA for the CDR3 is TGCAGCGTTGCGACGGTGAACACTGAAGCTTTCTTT.

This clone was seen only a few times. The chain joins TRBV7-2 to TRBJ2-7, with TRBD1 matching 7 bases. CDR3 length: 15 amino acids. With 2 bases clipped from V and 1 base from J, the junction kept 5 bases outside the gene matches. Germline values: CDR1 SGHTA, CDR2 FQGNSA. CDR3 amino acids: CASSLTGTESYEQYF. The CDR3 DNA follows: TGTGCCAGCAGCTTAACCGGGACAGAATCCTACGAGCAGTACTTC.

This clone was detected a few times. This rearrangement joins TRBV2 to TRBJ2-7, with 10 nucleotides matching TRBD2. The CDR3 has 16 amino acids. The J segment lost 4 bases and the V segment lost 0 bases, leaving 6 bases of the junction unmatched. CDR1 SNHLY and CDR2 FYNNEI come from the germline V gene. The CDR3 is CASSEAPSGRGYEQYV. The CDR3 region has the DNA TGTGCCAGCAGTGAAGCGCCTAGCGGGAGAGGTTACGAGCAGTACGTC.

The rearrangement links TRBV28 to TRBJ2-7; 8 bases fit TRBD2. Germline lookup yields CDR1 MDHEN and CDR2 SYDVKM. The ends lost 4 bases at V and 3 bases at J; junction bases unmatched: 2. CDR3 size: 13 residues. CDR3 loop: CASSSGGSYEQYV. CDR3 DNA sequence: TGTGCCAGCAGTTCGGGAGGGAGCTACGAGCAGTACGTC.

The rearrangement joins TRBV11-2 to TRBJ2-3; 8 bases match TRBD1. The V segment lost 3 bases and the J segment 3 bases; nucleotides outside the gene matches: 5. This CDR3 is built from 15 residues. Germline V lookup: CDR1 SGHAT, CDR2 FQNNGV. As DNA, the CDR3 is TGTGCCAGCAGCTTCAGGACAGGGTGGACAGATACGCAGTATTTT. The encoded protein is CASSFRTGWTDTQYF.

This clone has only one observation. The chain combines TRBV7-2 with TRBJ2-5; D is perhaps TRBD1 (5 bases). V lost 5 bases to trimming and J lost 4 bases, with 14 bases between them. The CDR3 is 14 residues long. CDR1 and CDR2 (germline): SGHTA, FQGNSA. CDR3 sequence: CASSPGRARETQYF. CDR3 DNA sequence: TGTGCCAGCAGCCCCGGCAGGGCGAGAGAGACCCAGTACTTC.

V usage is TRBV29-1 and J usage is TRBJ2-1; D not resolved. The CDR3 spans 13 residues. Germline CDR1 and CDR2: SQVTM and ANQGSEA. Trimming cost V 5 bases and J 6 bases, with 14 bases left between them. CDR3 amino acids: CSVLALFINEQFF. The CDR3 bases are TGCAGCGTTCTGGCTCTCTTTATCAATGAGCAGTTCTTC.

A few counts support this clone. CDR3: CASSSRSLALSGSYNEQFF. In DNA, the CDR3 is TGTGCCAGTAGCTCCAGGTCCCTAGCCCTCAGTGGGTCCTACAATGAGCAGTTCTTC. The genes are TRBV19 and TRBJ2-1; D may be TRBD2 (5 bases). V shed 6 bases and J shed 1 base, with 25 bases lying between them. The germline V gene has CDR1 LNHDA and CDR2 SQIVND (reference sequence). This CDR3 spans 19 amino acids.